These 27 T cell receptor beta chains were all obtained from the same sample, sequenced in a study of identifying expanded T cells in peripheral blood. The data were produced by immunoSEQ multiplex PCR, yet TCRdb's version contains in-frame clones alone and is incomplete. The sample consists of roughly 90,000 clones, about 85% of them appearing once. Sequencing used blood. These receptors all come from a person aged 18 to 75 in good health.

V gene TRBV4-3 combines with J gene TRBJ1-5; TRBD1 is a possible D gene (5 bases). This CDR3 is built from 17 residues. Germline V CDR1 and CDR2: LGHNA, YSLEER. The V gene lost 0 bases and the J gene lost 1 base, with 13 bases spanning the gap. The CDR3 loop reads CASSQDLIRGSNQPQHF. CDR3 in DNA: TGCGCCAGCAGCCAAGATCTGATTCGGGGCAGCAATCAGCCCCAGCATTTT.

This chain uses TRBV7-2 with TRBJ1-2, with 7 bases aligning to TRBD1. Germline values: CDR1 SGHTA, CDR2 FQGNSA. The CDR3 runs 13 residues. Trimming removed 4 bases from V and 6 bases from J; junction bases left unmatched: 5. CDR3 nucleotides: TGTGCCAGCAGCTCGACAGGGACGGATGGCTACACCTTC. As protein: CASSSTGTDGYTF. The complete variable domain, with remaining parts taken from reference TRBV7-2 and TRBJ1-2, reads GAGVSQSPSNKVTEKGKDVELRCDPISGHTALYWYRQSLGQGLEFLIYFQGNSAPDKSGLPSDRFSAERTGGSVSTLTIQRTQQEDSAVYLCASSSTGTDGYTFGSGTRLTVV.

V and J are TRBV18 and TRBJ2-2, with D perhaps matching TRBD1 (5 bases). V gave up 4 bases and J gave up 7 bases, with 10 bases separating them. This CDR3 is 13 amino acids long. Germline V gene data show CDR1 as KGHSH and CDR2 as LQKENI. The CDR3 protein is CASSRVRDGELFF. CDR3 bases: TGTGCCAGCTCACGTGTCAGGGACGGGGAGCTGTTTTTT.

V and J are TRBV6-6 and TRBJ1-1; D is unclear. The CDR3 consists of 12 residues. CDR1 is MNHNY, CDR2 SVGAGI, per germline (reference sequence). Trimming removed 7 bases at V and 6 bases at J, with 12 bases between. The CDR3 spells CASNGGGSEAFF. The CDR3 DNA is TGTGCCAGCAATGGAGGAGGATCTGAAGCTTTCTTT.

This chain uses TRBV30 with TRBJ1-1; D gene ambiguous. V was trimmed by 6 bases and J by 3 bases, leaving 14 bases between them. The CDR3 runs to 13 residues. Germline assignment: CDR1 GTSNPN and CDR2 SVGIG (reference sequence). CDR3 in DNA: TGTGCCTGCACCTCCCGGCTCGACACTGAAGCTTTCTTT. Encoded protein: CACTSRLDTEAFF.

This chain connects TRBV6-5 to TRBJ2-5; D not certain. The J call may be wrong; the DNA end is better matched by TRBJ2-7. CDR1 is MNHEY, CDR2 SVGAGI, per germline. This CDR3 is 15 amino acids long. CDR3 nucleotide sequence: TGTGCCAGCAGTTTAGGGTCGGTGAGTGGCTACGAGCAGTACTTC. This translates into CASSLGSVSGYEQYF.

V usage is TRBV13 and J usage is TRBJ2-1, with 10 bases matching TRBD1. This CDR3 contains 13 residues. Germline CDR1 and CDR2: PRHDT and FYEKMQ (reference sequence). V gave up 8 bases and J gave up 5 bases; unmatched junction bases: 3. The CDR3 region has the DNA TGTGCCAGCTCCGGGACAGGGGACAATGAGCAGTTCTTC. Amino acids: CASSGTGDNEQFF.

V gene TRBV2 combines with J gene TRBJ1-2, with D possibly being TRBD1 (5 bases). V lost 8 bases, J lost 7 bases, and 17 bases lay in between. Germline CDR1 and CDR2: SNHLY and FYNNEI. This CDR3 is built from 13 residues. The CDR3 DNA reads as TGTGCCAGCGCCCGAGGGCAGGGTTCTGGCTACACCTTC. Residues: CASARGQGSGYTF.

This clone was observed once. The CDR3 region has the DNA TGTGCCAGCAGCCCATTACTCAGCTCTGGAAACACCATATATTTT. Its translation: CASSPLLSSGNTIYF. This rearrangement joins TRBV7-9 to TRBJ1-3, with D uncertain. CDR3 length: 15 amino acids. Germline loops: CDR1 SEHNR, CDR2 FQNEAQ (reference sequence). Trimming shortened V by 5 bases and J by 0 bases, and 11 bases separated the two germline ends.

As DNA, the CDR3 is TGCGCCAGCAGCCAAGAGCGGGGGGGCCAAGAGACCCAGTACTTC. This sequence encodes CASSQERGGQETQYF. The chain employs TRBV4-3 and TRBJ2-5; 9 bases fit TRBD2. Germline CDR1 LGHNA, CDR2 YSLEER. J gave up 1 base and V 0 bases, and 0 bases lay outside the gene matches. There are 15 residues in the CDR3.

The CDR3 reads CASSALPSENTEAFF. CDR3 bases: TGTGCCAGCAGCGCCCTCCCATCCGAGAACACTGAAGCTTTCTTT. V is TRBV9 and J is TRBJ1-1; D unresolved. The CDR3 contains 15 residues. The V gene's germline CDR1 is SGDLS and CDR2 YYNGEE. Trimming pared 3 bases from V and 1 base from J, leaving 13 bases between.

CDR3 protein: CASSFAGDPTDTQYF. For the CDR3, the DNA is TGTGCCAGCAGCTTTGCAGGGGATCCCACAGATACGCAGTATTTT. The J gene is TRBJ2-3, the V gene TRBV12-1; the table names TRBD1, a call not compared with the DNA. TRBV12-1 is labeled a pseudogene. This CDR3 comprises 15 residues.

This clone was counted between two and nine times. The V and J genes are TRBV4-3 and TRBJ2-3; unclear D gene. Germline CDR1 LGHNA, CDR2 YSLEER. V dropped 1 base and J dropped 6 bases, with 11 bases sitting between them. This CDR3 spans 14 amino acids. For the CDR3, the DNA is TGCGCCAGCAGCCAAGGGGTGGGGTACGATACGCAGTATTTT. Translation gives CASSQGVGYDTQYF.

This chain links TRBV28 with TRBJ1-4; D is uncertain. The V gene lost 1 base and the J gene lost 7 bases, with 10 bases spanning the gap. Germline V gene data show CDR1 as MDHEN and CDR2 as SYDVKM. This CDR3 comprises 14 residues. Written as DNA, the CDR3 is TGTGCCAGCAGTTTATATGGACTTAGTGAAAAACTGTTTTTT. This sequence encodes CASSLYGLSEKLFF. The full variable domain, rest sourced from reference TRBV28 and TRBJ1-4, is DVKVTQSSRYLVKRTGEKVFLECVQDMDHENMFWYRQDPGLGLRLIYFSYDVKMKEKGDIPEGYSVSREKKERFSLILESASTNQTSMYLCASSLYGLSEKLFFGSGTQLSVL.

This chain connects TRBV6-1 to TRBJ1-5; no definite D call. The V end was cut by 4 bases, the J end by 2 bases, with 12 bases between. Germline CDR1 and CDR2: MNHNS and SASEGT. The CDR3 runs to 15 residues. For the CDR3, the DNA is TGTGCCAGCAGTGGAGTAATTCGTGGCAATCAGCCCCAGCATTTT. This sequence encodes CASSGVIRGNQPQHF.

The count of this clone is one. The genes are TRBV12-5 and TRBJ1-2; 7 bases line up with TRBD1. CDR3 length: 15 residues. Germline V lookup: CDR1 LGHNT, CDR2 FRNRAP. Trimming cost V 4 bases and J 6 bases; bases outside gene matches: 11. The DNA of the CDR3 is TGTGCTAGTGGTTCGGGAGGGGGCAGGGTTGATGGCTACACCTTC. Its protein is CASGSGGGRVDGYTF.

The V and J genes are TRBV5-4 and TRBJ1-1; D is unclear. Germline values: CDR1 SGHNT, CDR2 YYREEE (reference sequence). Between the trimmed V and J ends, which lost 0 bases and 3 bases, there was a span of 9 bases. The CDR3 extends over 14 amino acids. In DNA, the CDR3 is TGTGCCAGCAGCTTGGCCGCAGAATACACTGAAGCTTTCTTT. The encoded protein is CASSLAAEYTEAFF. Full variable domain (remainder filled in from reference TRBV5-4 and TRBJ1-1): ETGVTQSPTHLIKTRGQQVTLRCSSQSGHNTVSWYQQALGQGPQFIFQYYREEENGRGNFPPRFSGLQFPNYSSELNVNALELDDSALYLCASSLAAEYTEAFFGQGTRLTVV.

The genes are TRBV19 and TRBJ1-6; D may be TRBD1 (5 bases). Germline lookup yields CDR1 LNHDA and CDR2 SQIVND (reference sequence). CDR3 length equals 11 residues. V was pared by 6 bases and J by 9 bases, with 6 bases between. The CDR3 coding sequence is TGTGCCAGTAGGGGGACTTCACCCCTCCACTTT. Translation: CASRGTSPLHF. Complete variable domain (other parts from reference TRBV19 and TRBJ1-6): DGGITQSPKYLFRKEGQNVTLSCEQNLNHDAMYWYRQDPGQGLRLIYYSQIVNDFQKGDIAEGYSVSREKKESFPLTVTSAQKNPTAFYLCASRGTSPLHFGNGTRLTVT.

The CDR3 DNA is TGTGCCAGTAGTATGGGCAGCTCAAATGAAAAACTGTTTTTT. Translated: CASSMGSSNEKLFF. The rearrangement joins TRBV19 to TRBJ1-4; D is unclear. Trimming pared 3 bases from V and 5 bases from J, leaving 10 bases between. The CDR3 loop spans 14 amino acids. CDR1 and CDR2 from the germline V gene are LNHDA and SQIVND (reference sequence).

This clone was picked up one time. The chain uses TRBV6-1 and TRBJ1-4; no definite D call. The CDR3 length is 12 residues. CDR1 and CDR2 from the germline V gene are MNHNS and SASEGT. The V and J ends lost 4 bases and 8 bases respectively, with 8 bases between them. CDR3 in amino acids: CASSAQQEKLFF. In nucleotides, the CDR3 is TGTGCCAGCAGTGCCCAACAGGAAAAACTGTTTTTT.

The genes are TRBV14 and TRBJ1-2; D possibly corresponds to TRBD1 (6 bases). The V end was cut by 4 bases, the J end by 6 bases, with 18 bases between. From germline, CDR1 is SGHDN and CDR2 FVKESK. The CDR3 is 15 residues long. CDR3 sequence: CASSRRGAIEDGYTF. The CDR3 DNA reads TGTGCCAGCAGCCGTCGGGGGGCGATTGAGGATGGCTACACCTTC.

This chain links TRBV7-9 with TRBJ2-1, with D perhaps TRBD1 or TRBD2 (5 bases each). Trimming cost V 4 bases and J 1 base, with 14 bases left between them. The CDR3 covers 16 residues. CDR1 is SEHNR, CDR2 FQNEAQ, per germline (reference sequence). CDR3 region: CASSWWGWGSYNEQFF. CDR3 sequence (DNA): TGTGCCAGCAGCTGGTGGGGGTGGGGATCCTACAATGAGCAGTTCTTC.

The J gene is TRBJ1-5, the V gene TRBV18; D not resolved. Germline lookup yields CDR1 KGHSH and CDR2 LQKENI. This CDR3 spans 15 amino acids. V gave up 4 bases and J gave up 0 bases, with 10 bases separating them. The CDR3 region is CASSLGRVSNQPQHF. For the CDR3, the DNA is TGTGCCAGCTCACTCGGACGGGTTAGCAATCAGCCCCAGCATTTT.

The V call is TRBV7-2, the J call TRBJ1-1, with D possibly matching TRBD1 (5 bases). In germline, CDR1 is SGHTA, CDR2 FQGNSA. The CDR3 extends over 11 amino acids. V lost 4 bases and J 10 bases, leaving 10 bases between the germline ends. CDR3 protein: CASSSPRGAFF. In nucleotides, the CDR3 is TGTGCCAGCAGCTCACCAAGGGGAGCTTTCTTT.

This CDR3 is CASSPPATGGTEAFF. The CDR3 region has the DNA TGTGCCAGCTCACCACCGGCGACAGGGGGCACTGAAGCTTTCTTT. This chain uses TRBV18 with TRBJ1-1; 9 bases fit TRBD1. This CDR3 is built from 15 residues. Unmatched junction bases numbered 3, after V lost 0 bases and J lost 4 bases. Germline V gives CDR1 KGHSH, CDR2 LQKENI. Looking up the rest from reference TRBV18 and TRBJ1-1 gives the full variable domain: NAGVMQNPRHLVRRRGQEARLRCSPMKGHSHVYWYRQLPEEGLKFMVYLQKENIIDESGMPKERFSAEFPKEGPSILRIQQVVRGDSAAYFCASSPPATGGTEAFFGQGTRLTVV.

CDR3 DNA sequence: TGTGCCAGCAGCAAGGGGGCGCAGGGGGAGCAGTACTTC. Translation: CASSKGAQGEQYF. The chain links TRBV6-6 to TRBJ2-7; the match to TRBD1 covers 7 bases. The germline gives CDR1 MNHNY, CDR2 SVGAGI (reference sequence). The CDR3 runs 13 residues. V lost 6 bases, J lost 7 bases, and 9 bases stayed unmatched.

The chain employs TRBV11-3 and TRBJ1-1; D uncertain. V was trimmed by 1 base and J by 11 bases, leaving 20 bases between them. Germline V lookup: CDR1 SGHNT, CDR2 YENEEA. The CDR3 has 15 amino acids. The CDR3 is CASSLGIVKGHRAFF. The CDR3 coding sequence is TGTGCCAGCAGCTTAGGAATAGTGAAAGGGCATCGGGCTTTCTTT.